The clone carrying this T cell receptor (beta chain) was detected a few times. Its specificity is unknown. This sample is drawn from a study of CD8 T cells in ankylosing spondylitis. Study-level results: Disease-linked clones bore a CD8+ phenotype, appearing relatively rarely in peripheral blood. Apparently characteristic of ankylosing spondylitis blood was a TCR beta motif (roughly 8 highly homologous variants). In ankylosing spondylitis patients, matched synovial fluid reportedly showed significant enrichment of disease-linked clones.

The authors made TCR beta libraries by quantitative 5'-RACE with molecular barcodes. TCRdb processed the 5' RACE reads anew with MiXCR; each CDR3 protein has one entry. The sample contains about 130,000 distinct CDR3 sequences, under 20% of which appear only once. The ends lost 6 bases at V and 1 base at J; junction bases unmatched: 4. The CDR3 extends over 15 amino acids. Germline V gene lookup returns CDR1 MDHEN and CDR2 SYDVKM. The source material was blood, either unsorted or a sorted T cell fraction (not recorded which). The TCR was taken from a male donor with ankylosing spondylitis. This rearrangement joins TRBV28 to TRBJ2-1, with 9 nucleotides matching TRBD2. The CDR3 loop reads CASRLAGSSYNEQFF. The CDR3 DNA follows: TGTGCCAGCAGACTAGCGGGTTCATCCTACAATGAGCAGTTCTTC.